A selection of T cell receptor beta chains follows, all from one sample in a study of identical twins. TCRdb reanalysed the 5' RACE reads using MiXCR and keeps one entry per CDR3 protein. The data show 570,000 or so distinct CDR3 sequences, approximately 9.6% seen once. These same records also appear under a second study, on yellow fever vaccine responses in identical twins.

The sample was PBMCs. The receptors shown here come from a woman between 18 and 29 years old in good health. The CDR3 runs from the conserved cysteine through the conserved F or W. D genes are given only for firm matches. For some rows the clone size is stated as once, few or many, or as a class when expanded; others skip it.

clone_size d_call j_call cdr3_length v_call cdr3_nt cdr3_aa
few . TRBJ2-1 16 TRBV6-2/TRBV6-3 TGTGCCAGCGAGGGGTCCAGGGATTGGTCCTACAATGAGCAGTTCTTC CASEGSRDWSYNEQFF
many . TRBJ2-7 15 TRBV9 TGTGCCAGCAGCGTCCAGGACGGACCCTCCTACGAGCAGTACTTC CASSVQDGPSYEQYF
many . TRBJ2-3 14 TRBV5-1 TGCGCCAGCAGCTTGACTGGGGGCCCAGATACGCAGTATTTT CASSLTGGPDTQYF
few . TRBJ2-7 14 TRBV9 TGTGCCAGCAGCGTTGGCAGGGCGACCTACGAGCAGTACTTC CASSVGRATYEQYF
many TRBD2 TRBJ2-7 15 TRBV15 TGTGCCACCAGCAGAGATTTGCTAGCGGGAGGCGAGCAGTACTTC CATSRDLLAGGEQYF
. TRBD2 TRBJ2-5 18 TRBV28 TGTGCCAGCAGTTTAGGAGTGGGACTAGCGGCCAACGAAGAGACCCAGTACTTC CASSLGVGLAANEETQYF
few . TRBJ2-2 15 TRBV6-5 TGTGCCAGCAGTTACCCCCGACAGGCCACCGGGGAGCTGTTTTTT CASSYPRQATGELFF
. TRBD1 TRBJ2-6 16 TRBV5-5 TGTGCCAGCAGAAAAGGACAGGGAACTGGGGCCAACGTCCTGACTTTC CASRKGQGTGANVLTF
many TRBD1 TRBJ2-7 14 TRBV7-9 TGTGCCAGCAGCTGGGACAGGGGCCCCTACGAGCAGTACTTC CASSWDRGPYEQYF
. . TRBJ2-7 16 TRBV10-2 TGCGCCAGCAGACCTGTCCAGGGGACTACGACCTACGAGCAGTACTTC CASRPVQGTTTYEQYF
. TRBD1 TRBJ2-7 13 TRBV20-1 TGCAGTGCTCTTGACAGGGTAGGGGACGAGCAGTACTTC CSALDRVGDEQYF
many TRBD2 TRBJ2-1 16 TRBV5-5 TGTGCCAGCAGCTTCTCAAGCGGGGGATCCTACAATGAGCAGTTCTTC CASSFSSGGSYNEQFF
few . TRBJ2-7 16 TRBV2 TGTGCCAGCAGTGAATCAGAGACAGACCCCTCCTACGAGCAGTACTTC CASSESETDPSYEQYF
. . TRBJ1-1 11 TRBV29-1 TGCAGCGTTGACCCGGCTACTGAAGCTTTCTTT CSVDPATEAFF
. . TRBJ2-7 14 TRBV5-6 TGTGCCAGCAGCTTGGCCAGGACCTCCTACGAGCAGTACTTC CASSLARTSYEQYF
few . TRBJ2-1 13 TRBV28 TGTGCCAGCAGGAGCGGAGCTAACAATGAGCAGTTCTTC CASRSGANNEQFF
. . TRBJ1-1 14 TRBV19 TGTGCCAGTAGTTTTGAGACGGTGAACACTGAAGCTTTCTTT CASSFETVNTEAFF
. . TRBJ2-5 16 TRBV28 TGTGCCAGCAGTTTAGAGACTACAGGGAATCGAGAGACCCAGTACTTC CASSLETTGNRETQYF
few . TRBJ2-1 14 TRBV7-6 TGTGCCAGCAGCTTAGAACAGAAGGCATATGAGCAGTTCTTC CASSLEQKAYEQFF
many TRBD1 TRBJ1-1 14 TRBV12-3/TRBV12-4 TGTGCCAGCAATTATCGACAGGGAAACACTGAAGCTTTCTTT CASNYRQGNTEAFF
few TRBD2 TRBJ2-1 18 TRBV27 TGTGCCAGCAGTCTGAAGACTAGCGGGAGGGCCTCCTACAATGAGCAGTTCTTC CASSLKTSGRASYNEQFF
. TRBD1 TRBJ2-2 19 TRBV4-3 TGCGCCAGCAGCCAAGAGCTTAGCCCCGGACAGGGTAGCGCCGGGGAGCTGTTTTTT CASSQELSPGQGSAGELFF
many . TRBJ1-4 13 TRBV7-6 TGTGCCAGCAGCATAGACTCGCTTGAAAAACTGTTTTTT CASSIDSLEKLFF
few TRBD2 TRBJ2-2 15 TRBV27 TGTGCCAGCAGTTTCTTCGGACTAGAGGGCGGGGAGCTGTTTTTT CASSFFGLEGGELFF
. . TRBJ1-2 15 TRBV5-5 TGTGCCAGCAGCTTGGCCGTATCGCGAGAATATGGCTACACCTTC CASSLAVSREYGYTF
few . TRBJ2-7 13 TRBV6-1 TGTGCCAGCATACGACCCGGTCCGCTCGAGCAGTACTTC CASIRPGPLEQYF
. . TRBJ2-2 18 TRBV5-1 TGCGCCAGCAGCCAAAAATCCCGGGCGGTGGCGAACACCGGGGAGCTGTTTTTT CASSQKSRAVANTGELFF
many . TRBJ2-1 16 TRBV20-1 TGCAGTGCTAGAGCCCCCCAGCGGAGACCCTACAATGAGCAGTTCTTC CSARAPQRRPYNEQFF
few . TRBJ2-5 15 TRBV7-2 TGTGCCAGCAGCTCAACTCTAGCGTTTCAAGAGACCCAGTACTTC CASSSTLAFQETQYF
few . TRBJ2-1 16 TRBV27 TGTGCCAGCAGTTATGAGTGGGGGCGCTCCTACAATGAGCAGTTCTTC CASSYEWGRSYNEQFF
many . TRBJ2-3 12 TRBV10-3 TGTGCCATCGGGAGCGGAACAGATACGCAGTATTTT CAIGSGTDTQYF
. . TRBJ2-2 16 TRBV21-1 . CASSKGGPFTPGSCFF
few . TRBJ2-3 18 TRBV6-1 TGTGCCAGCAGTCCACTCAACACTTTAGGTAGCAACCAGGATACGCAGTATTTT CASSPLNTLGSNQDTQYF
. . TRBJ2-3 15 TRBV7-9 TGTGCCAGCAGCTTAGGGGATGGGGGCCCAGATACGCAGTATTTT CASSLGDGGPDTQYF
few . TRBJ2-3 16 TRBV18 TGTGCCAGCTCACCGGGGACGGTAAATCAGGGAGATACGCAGTATTTT CASSPGTVNQGDTQYF
. . TRBJ1-2 16 TRBV21-1 TGTGCCAGCAGCAAAGGATGGACAGGGGGCTTTTATGGCTACACCTTC CASSKGWTGGFYGYTF
many . TRBJ2-5 12 TRBV11-2 TGTGCCAGCAGCTTAGGATGGGAGACCCAGTACTTC CASSLGWETQYF
many . TRBJ2-2 14 TRBV27 TGTGCCAGCAGATGGGGACTTCACACCGGGGAGCTGTTTTTT CASRWGLHTGELFF
many TRBD1 TRBJ2-7 14 TRBV7-2 TGTGCCAGCAGCCTAGGACAGGGCTTGAACGAGCAGTACTTC CASSLGQGLNEQYF
many TRBD2 TRBJ2-3 18 TRBV28 TGTGCCAGCAGTTTTCCCTCGACTAGCGGGAGGGCCGAACTTACGCAGTATTTT CASSFPSTSGRAELTQYF
. TRBD2 TRBJ2-7 16 TRBV27 TGTGCCAGCAGTGAGACTGGGCTAGCGGTAGAGGACGAGCAGTACTTC CASSETGLAVEDEQYF
. TRBD2 TRBJ2-7 17 TRBV24-1 TGTGCCACCAGTGATTCATCTCTAGCGGGAGGCTCCTACGAGCAGTACTTC CATSDSSLAGGSYEQYF
. . TRBJ1-4 13 TRBV6-6 TGTGCCAGTATAGCGGGGTTTAATGAAAAACTGTTTTTT CASIAGFNEKLFF
. . TRBJ2-7 13 TRBV11-2 TGTGCCAGCAGCCGGACTAACCCGCACGAGCAGTACTTC CASSRTNPHEQYF
. . TRBJ2-1 16 TRBV15 TGTGCCACCAGCATTTGGACCACACTTACCCACAATGAGCAGTTCTTC CATSIWTTLTHNEQFF
. TRBD2 TRBJ2-3 17 TRBV7-9 TGTGCCAGCAGCTTAGTAACGGGACTAGCGGAGTCAGATACGCAGTATTTT CASSLVTGLAESDTQYF
few . TRBJ2-1 14 TRBV19 TGTGCCAGTAGTATTGGGGGCGCATCGAGGGAGCAGTTCTTT CASSIGGASREQFF
. TRBD1 TRBJ2-7 15 TRBV7-9 TGTGCCAGCAGTACCACGACAGGGGGCAGATCCGAGCAGTACTTC CASSTTTGGRSEQYF
many . TRBJ1-1 14 TRBV7-9 TGTGCCAGCACCTCACTGGACGGGAACACTGAAGCTTTCTTT CASTSLDGNTEAFF